This TCR beta chain was obtained from a study of blood T cells in healthy people across ages. Study-wide findings and caveats: It was held that the diversity estimates obtained from one million T cells were underestimates. With unsorted PBMCs, a conclusive comparison of naive versus antigen-experienced cells was not possible.

Next came a second PCR, run for about 7 to 11 cycles, which used a sample-barcoded 5' primer along with a J-beta primer mix. TCRdb reprocessed the 5' RACE reads with MiXCR, giving one entry per CDR3 protein. The sample includes fewer than 1.5 million distinct CDR3 sequences, approximately 42% of them seen just once. The V gene's germline CDR1 is ENHRY and CDR2 SYGVKD. Deletions cut 9 bases from V and 0 bases from J, with 15 bases between. CDR3 length: 14 amino acids. The authors drew roughly 9.8 milliliters of peripheral blood from each donor. Total RNA, at least 6 micrograms per sample, came from PBMCs. Concerning this clonotype itself: Its target is not known. A much bigger clone sits one base away, suggesting this may be a read error.

Sequenced: blood. This rearrangement joins TRBV10-3 to TRBJ2-7; unclear D gene. This receptor was obtained from a woman under 30 in good health. The CDR3 nucleotides read TGTGCCATTAGGGAAGCAGGAGCCTCCTACGAGCAGTACTTC. Amino acids: CAIREAGASYEQYF.